A selection of T cell receptor beta chains follows, all from one sample in a study of STAT3 mutations in large granular lymphocyte leukemia. Clones were sequenced by immunoSEQ multiplex PCR, and TCRdb holds only the in-frame ones, with some missing. The repertoire includes roughly 29,000 clones, over 65% of them detected once, and approximately 30% sits in the top ten. The specimen was peripheral blood mononuclear cells. These receptors were obtained from a woman aged 45-65 years with T-cell large granular lymphocyte leukemia. Some clones in this sample may be carry-over from other donors' samples. The CDR3 runs from the conserved cysteine through the conserved F or W. D genes are given only for firm matches. Size is stated for part of the rows, as once, few or many counts, or as a class when the clone is expanded.

V gene: TRBV5-1; D gene: -; J gene: TRBJ1-5; clone size: -; CDR3 DNA: TGCGCCAGCAGAAGGTCAGGCGCGGGCAATCAGCCCCAGCATTTT; CDR3 protein: CASRRSGAGNQPQHF
V gene: TRBV18; D gene: -; J gene: TRBJ1-1; clone size: -; CDR3 DNA: TGTGCCAGCTCACCTGAAGGGCCCCCCAGCACTGAAGCTTTCTTT; CDR3 protein: CASSPEGPPSTEAFF
V gene: TRBV18; D gene: TRBD2; J gene: TRBJ2-3; clone size: once; CDR3 DNA: TGTGCCACCGCCCCTCGCGGGAGTGCAGATACGCAGTATTTT; CDR3 protein: CATAPRGSADTQYF
V gene: TRBV12-5; D gene: -; J gene: TRBJ2-1; clone size: -; CDR3 DNA: TGTGCTAGTGCGGGAGCCTCCTACAATGAGCAGTTCTTC; CDR3 protein: CASAGASYNEQFF
V gene: TRBV9; D gene: -; J gene: TRBJ2-3; clone size: -; CDR3 DNA: TGTGCCAGCAGCCCGGTCGGAGATACGCAGTATTTT; CDR3 protein: CASSPVGDTQYF
V gene: TRBV7-9; D gene: -; J gene: TRBJ1-5; clone size: few; CDR3 DNA: TGTGCCAGCAGCCAGGGGAATCAGCCCCAGCATTTT; CDR3 protein: CASSQGNQPQHF
V gene: TRBV5-1; D gene: -; J gene: TRBJ2-1; clone size: -; CDR3 DNA: TGCGCCAGCAGCTTGGAGCAAAGCTCCTACAATGAGCAGTTCTTC; CDR3 protein: CASSLEQSSYNEQFF
V gene: TRBV7-2; D gene: -; J gene: TRBJ2-3; clone size: medium-sized; CDR3 DNA: TGTGCCAGCAGCCTAAGGGCCTACGGAGAAAACACAGATACGCAGTATTTT; CDR3 protein: CASSLRAYGENTDTQYF
V gene: TRBV18; D gene: TRBD2; J gene: TRBJ2-1; clone size: -; CDR3 DNA: TGTGCCAGCTCACCACTGCCAGCTAGCGGCAATGAGCAGTTCTTC; CDR3 protein: CASSPLPASGNEQFF
V gene: TRBV4-3; D gene: TRBD2; J gene: TRBJ2-6; clone size: -; CDR3 DNA: TGCGCCAGCAGCCAAGGGTTGAGGCGGGGGGCGCCTGGGGCCAACGTCCTGACTTTC; CDR3 protein: CASSQGLRRGAPGANVLTF
V gene: TRBV27; D gene: -; J gene: TRBJ1-1; clone size: -; CDR3 DNA: TGTGCTTCGGGGGCGCGAACTGAAGCTTTCTTT; CDR3 protein: CASGARTEAFF
V gene: TRBV19; D gene: -; J gene: TRBJ2-7; clone size: -; CDR3 DNA: TGTGCCAGTAGTCAGTTCGGACGGAACTACGAGCAGTACTTC; CDR3 protein: CASSQFGRNYEQYF
V gene: TRBV7-9; D gene: -; J gene: TRBJ2-1; clone size: -; CDR3 DNA: TGTGCCAGCAGCGTAAGTCACGGGACGCTAGTTATCAATGAGCAGTTCTTC; CDR3 protein: CASSVSHGTLVINEQFF
V gene: TRBV5-6; D gene: TRBD2; J gene: TRBJ2-3; clone size: once; CDR3 DNA: TGTGCCAGCAGCTTGGTAGGACTAGCGGGGGGAACGACAGATACGCAGTATTTT; CDR3 protein: CASSLVGLAGGTTDTQYF
V gene: TRBV7-3; D gene: -; J gene: TRBJ1-2; clone size: -; CDR3 DNA: TGTGCCAGCAGCCCCCCCGGGACACATGGCTACACCTTC; CDR3 protein: CASSPPGTHGYTF
V gene: TRBV5-5; D gene: TRBD2; J gene: TRBJ2-2; clone size: -; CDR3 DNA: TGTGCCAGCAGCTTAATTTTTCACAGCGGGAGGACGAACACCGGGGAGCTGTTTTTT; CDR3 protein: CASSLIFHSGRTNTGELFF
V gene: TRBV30; D gene: -; J gene: TRBJ2-7; clone size: -; CDR3 DNA: TGTGCCTGGAGGAGAGATCCTGGGACACGGTACTCCTACGAGCAGTACTTC; CDR3 protein: CAWRRDPGTRYSYEQYF
V gene: TRBV7-9; D gene: -; J gene: TRBJ1-1; clone size: -; CDR3 DNA: TGTGCCAGCAGCTTAAGGGTCGGGGGGCGCACTGAAGCTTTCTTT; CDR3 protein: CASSLRVGGRTEAFF
V gene: TRBV6-5; D gene: TRBD2; J gene: TRBJ2-1; clone size: few; CDR3 DNA: TGTGCCAGCAGATTAGCGGGAGGGCCCCTCAATGAGCAGTTCTTC; CDR3 protein: CASRLAGGPLNEQFF
V gene: TRBV5-1; D gene: -; J gene: TRBJ2-5; clone size: -; CDR3 DNA: TGCGCCAGCAGCACTGGACAGTACCAAGAGACCCAGTACTTC; CDR3 protein: CASSTGQYQETQYF
V gene: TRBV18; D gene: TRBD1; J gene: TRBJ2-5; clone size: -; CDR3 DNA: TGTGCCAGCTCAGGACAGGGGGGCGAGACCCAGTACTTC; CDR3 protein: CASSGQGGETQYF
V gene: TRBV5-1; D gene: TRBD2; J gene: TRBJ2-5; clone size: few; CDR3 DNA: TGCGCCAGCTTTGAGGGAGGGGTAGCAGAGACCCAGTACTTC; CDR3 protein: CASFEGGVAETQYF
V gene: TRBV25-1; D gene: -; J gene: TRBJ2-1; clone size: few; CDR3 DNA: TGTGCCAGCAGTGAGTACACTAAGCCAAATACGGCCTACAATGAGCAGTTCTTC; CDR3 protein: CASSEYTKPNTAYNEQFF
V gene: TRBV6-1; D gene: -; J gene: TRBJ2-3; clone size: few; CDR3 DNA: TGTGCCAGCAGTGAATTCCCTAGGGGCACAGATACGCAGTATTTT; CDR3 protein: CASSEFPRGTDTQYF
V gene: TRBV5-4; D gene: -; J gene: TRBJ1-2; clone size: few; CDR3 DNA: TGTGCCAGCAGCCCTAACACTGGCAACTATGGCTACACCTTC; CDR3 protein: CASSPNTGNYGYTF
V gene: TRBV7-9; D gene: TRBD2; J gene: TRBJ2-3; clone size: -; CDR3 DNA: TGTGCCAGCAGTTCGACTAGCGGTCGGGCAGATACGCAGTATTTT; CDR3 protein: CASSSTSGRADTQYF
V gene: TRBV28; D gene: TRBD2; J gene: TRBJ2-1; clone size: -; CDR3 DNA: TGTGCCAGCATGGCCGGGACTAGCGGGAGGAATGAGCAGTTCTTC; CDR3 protein: CASMAGTSGRNEQFF
V gene: TRBV6-6; D gene: -; J gene: TRBJ1-5; clone size: -; CDR3 DNA: TGTGCCAGCAGACAGAAGTCAGGCTATAGCAATCAGCCCCAGCATTTT; CDR3 protein: CASRQKSGYSNQPQHF
V gene: TRBV18; D gene: TRBD2; J gene: TRBJ2-7; clone size: -; CDR3 DNA: TGTGCCAGCTCGGAAAGGGAGGGCTACGAGCAGTACTTC; CDR3 protein: CASSEREGYEQYF
V gene: TRBV5-1; D gene: -; J gene: TRBJ2-3; clone size: -; CDR3 DNA: TGCGCCAGCAGCTTCGAGGGGGGCACAGATACGCAGTATTTT; CDR3 protein: CASSFEGGTDTQYF
V gene: TRBV18; D gene: TRBD1; J gene: TRBJ1-4; clone size: -; CDR3 DNA: TGTGCCAGCTCTCGACAGGGGGAAAAACTGTTTTTT; CDR3 protein: CASSRQGEKLFF
V gene: TRBV5-6; D gene: TRBD1; J gene: TRBJ1-5; clone size: few; CDR3 DNA: TGTGCCAGCAGCTTACAGGGGACTCAACAGCCCCAGCATTTT; CDR3 protein: CASSLQGTQQPQHF
V gene: TRBV18; D gene: -; J gene: TRBJ1-4; clone size: -; CDR3 DNA: TGTGCCAGCTCACCACGGAGCGTTAATGAAAAACTGTTTTTT; CDR3 protein: CASSPRSVNEKLFF
V gene: TRBV5-1; D gene: -; J gene: TRBJ2-5; clone size: once; CDR3 DNA: TGCGCCAGCAGCGTATTCCAAGAGACCCAGTACTTC; CDR3 protein: CASSVFQETQYF
V gene: TRBV18; D gene: -; J gene: TRBJ2-2; clone size: -; CDR3 DNA: TGTGCCAGCTCACGGTCCACCGGGGAGCTGTTTTTT; CDR3 protein: CASSRSTGELFF
V gene: TRBV7-9; D gene: TRBD1; J gene: TRBJ1-1; clone size: -; CDR3 DNA: TGTGCCAGCAGCGCCCGTGGGACAGACACTGAAGCTTTCTTT; CDR3 protein: CASSARGTDTEAFF
V gene: TRBV9; D gene: -; J gene: TRBJ2-3; clone size: -; CDR3 DNA: TGTGCCAGCAGCGTAGGAGACTACCTAGATACGCAGTATTTT; CDR3 protein: CASSVGDYLDTQYF
V gene: TRBV5-6; D gene: TRBD1; J gene: TRBJ2-1; clone size: -; CDR3 DNA: TGTGCCAGCAGCGGAAGCCGGGACAGTAATGAGCAGTTCTTC; CDR3 protein: CASSGSRDSNEQFF
V gene: TRBV5-4; D gene: -; J gene: TRBJ1-2; clone size: -; CDR3 DNA: TGTGCCAGCAGCTTGCTGGCACGGACGTATGGCTACACCTTC; CDR3 protein: CASSLLARTYGYTF
V gene: TRBV28; D gene: -; J gene: TRBJ1-5; clone size: -; CDR3 DNA: TGTGCCAGCAGAGCGCCAGTCAAAATGGGGGACCAGCATTTT; CDR3 protein: CASRAPVKMGDQHF
V gene: TRBV2; D gene: -; J gene: TRBJ2-6; clone size: -; CDR3 DNA: TGTGCCAGCACCAGGGTCTCTGGGGCCAACGTCCTGACTTTC; CDR3 protein: CASTRVSGANVLTF
V gene: TRBV6-5; D gene: -; J gene: TRBJ2-2; clone size: -; CDR3 DNA: TGTGCCAGCAGGGACTCGGACCGCCACACCGGGGAGCTGTTTTTT; CDR3 protein: CASRDSDRHTGELFF
V gene: TRBV5-4; D gene: -; J gene: TRBJ1-1; clone size: -; CDR3 DNA: TGTGCCAGCAGCTTGGTAACAGGGCAGTACACTGAAGCTTTCTTT; CDR3 protein: CASSLVTGQYTEAFF
V gene: TRBV28; D gene: -; J gene: TRBJ2-7; clone size: once; CDR3 DNA: TGTGCCAGCAGTTTACCCGGGAGCCCCTACGAGCAGTACTTC; CDR3 protein: CASSLPGSPYEQYF
V gene: TRBV4-1; D gene: -; J gene: TRBJ1-4; clone size: -; CDR3 DNA: TGCGCCAGCAGCCAAGATGGAAAGGATCCGGATAATGAAAAACTGTTTTTT; CDR3 protein: CASSQDGKDPDNEKLFF
V gene: TRBV4-1; D gene: -; J gene: TRBJ2-1; clone size: -; CDR3 DNA: TGCGCCAGCAGCCAAGTCCTGAGCTCCTACAATGAGCAGTTCTTC; CDR3 protein: CASSQVLSSYNEQFF
V gene: TRBV7-3; D gene: -; J gene: TRBJ2-2; clone size: -; CDR3 DNA: TGTGCCAGCAGCTTAAGCCAGGGTTGGCTCACCGGGGAGCTGTTTTTT; CDR3 protein: CASSLSQGWLTGELFF
V gene: TRBV5-6; D gene: -; J gene: TRBJ2-7; clone size: -; CDR3 DNA: TGTGCCAGCAGCTTGGACCCCCGAGGCTCCACCGAGCAGTACTTC; CDR3 protein: CASSLDPRGSTEQYF
V gene: TRBV9; D gene: -; J gene: TRBJ1-2; clone size: -; CDR3 DNA: TGTGCCAGCAGCGTAGCCGCAGGGGCGAACTATGGCTACACCTTC; CDR3 protein: CASSVAAGANYGYTF